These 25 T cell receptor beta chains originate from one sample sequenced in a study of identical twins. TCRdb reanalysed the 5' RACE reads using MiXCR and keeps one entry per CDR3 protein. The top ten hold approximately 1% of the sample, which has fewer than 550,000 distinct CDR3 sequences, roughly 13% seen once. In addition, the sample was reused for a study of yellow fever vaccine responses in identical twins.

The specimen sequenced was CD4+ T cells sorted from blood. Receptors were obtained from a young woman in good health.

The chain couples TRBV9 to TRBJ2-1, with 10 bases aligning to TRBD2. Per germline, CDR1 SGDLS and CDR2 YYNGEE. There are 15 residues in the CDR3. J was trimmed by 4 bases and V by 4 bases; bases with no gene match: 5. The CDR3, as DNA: TGTGCCAGCAGCTTTAGCGGGGGGCCATACAATGAGCAGTTCTTC. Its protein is CASSFSGGPYNEQFF. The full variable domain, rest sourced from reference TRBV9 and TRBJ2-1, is DSGVTQTPKHLITATGQRVTLRCSPRSGDLSVYWYQQSLDQGLQFLIQYYNGEERAKGNILERFSAQQFPDLHSELNLSSLELGDSALYFCASSFSGGPYNEQFFGPGTRLTVL.

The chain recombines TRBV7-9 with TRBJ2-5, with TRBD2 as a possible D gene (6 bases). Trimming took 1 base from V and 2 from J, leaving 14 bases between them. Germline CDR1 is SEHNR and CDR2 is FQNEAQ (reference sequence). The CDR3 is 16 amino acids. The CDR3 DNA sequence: TGTGCCAGCAGCTTAGAGGGACTTAGCGGACAAGAGACCCAGTACTTC. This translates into CASSLEGLSGQETQYF.

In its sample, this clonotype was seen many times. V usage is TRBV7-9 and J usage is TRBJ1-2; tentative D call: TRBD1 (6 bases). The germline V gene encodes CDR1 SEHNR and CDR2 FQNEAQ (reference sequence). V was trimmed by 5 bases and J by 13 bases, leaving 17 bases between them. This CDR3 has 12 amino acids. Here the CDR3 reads CASSTRWGTPTF. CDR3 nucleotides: TGTGCCAGCAGCACCCGATGGGGGACACCCACCTTC.

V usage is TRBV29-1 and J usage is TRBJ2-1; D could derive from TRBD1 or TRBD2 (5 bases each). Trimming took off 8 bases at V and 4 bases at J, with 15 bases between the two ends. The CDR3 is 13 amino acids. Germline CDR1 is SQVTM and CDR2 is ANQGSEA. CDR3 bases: TGCAGCTGCCTAAGAGGGGCATACAATGAGCAGTTCTTC. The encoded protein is CSCLRGAYNEQFF.

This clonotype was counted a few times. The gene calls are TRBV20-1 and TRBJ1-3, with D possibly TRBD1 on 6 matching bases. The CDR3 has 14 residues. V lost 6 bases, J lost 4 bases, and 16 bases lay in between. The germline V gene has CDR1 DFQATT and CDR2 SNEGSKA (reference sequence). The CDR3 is CSANYRAAGNTIYF. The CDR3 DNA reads TGCAGTGCCAACTACAGGGCGGCGGGAAACACCATATATTTT.

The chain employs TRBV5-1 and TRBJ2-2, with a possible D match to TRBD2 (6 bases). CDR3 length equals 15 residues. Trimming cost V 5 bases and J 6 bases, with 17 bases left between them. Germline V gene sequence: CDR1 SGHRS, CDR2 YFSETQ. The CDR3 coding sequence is TGCGCCAGCAGTCGGGACGGGGGAATAGCCGGGGAGCTGTTTTTT. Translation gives CASSRDGGIAGELFF. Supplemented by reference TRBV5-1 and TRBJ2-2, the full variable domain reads KAGVTQTPRYLIKTRGQQVTLSCSPISGHRSVSWYQQTPGQGLQFLFEYFSETQRNKGNFPGRFSGRQFSNSRSEMNVSTLELGDSALYLCASSRDGGIAGELFFGEGSRLTVL.

The CDR3 here is CSVEWAEETQYF. The CDR3 bases are TGCAGCGTTGAATGGGCGGAAGAGACCCAGTACTTC. The genes are TRBV29-1 and TRBJ2-5; the D is unclear. The CDR3 spans 12 residues. Trimming pared 2 bases from V and 3 bases from J, leaving 7 bases between. CDR1 is SQVTM, CDR2 ANQGSEA, per germline.

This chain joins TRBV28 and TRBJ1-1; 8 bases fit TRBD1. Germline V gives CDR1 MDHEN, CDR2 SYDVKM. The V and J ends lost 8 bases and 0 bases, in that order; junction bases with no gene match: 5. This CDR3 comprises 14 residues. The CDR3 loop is CASAQGGLNTEAFF. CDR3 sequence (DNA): TGTGCCAGCGCACAGGGGGGACTGAACACTGAAGCTTTCTTT.

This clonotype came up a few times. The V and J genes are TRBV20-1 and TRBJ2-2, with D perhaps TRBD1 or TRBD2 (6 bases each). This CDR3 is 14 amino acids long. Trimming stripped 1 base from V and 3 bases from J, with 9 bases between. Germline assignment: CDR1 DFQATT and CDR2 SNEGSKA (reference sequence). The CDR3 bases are TGCAGTGCTAGAGTTAGGGGGGACACCGGGGAGCTGTTTTTT. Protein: CSARVRGDTGELFF.

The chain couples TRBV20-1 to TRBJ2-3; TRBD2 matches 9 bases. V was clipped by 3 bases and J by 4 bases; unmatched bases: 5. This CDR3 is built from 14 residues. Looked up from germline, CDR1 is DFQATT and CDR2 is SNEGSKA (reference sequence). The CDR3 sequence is CSASPGLAADTQYF. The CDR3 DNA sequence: TGCAGTGCTAGTCCGGGACTAGCCGCAGATACGCAGTATTTT.

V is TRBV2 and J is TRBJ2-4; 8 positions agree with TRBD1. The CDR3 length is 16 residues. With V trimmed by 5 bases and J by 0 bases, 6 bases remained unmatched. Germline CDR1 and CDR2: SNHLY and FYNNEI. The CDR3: CASSREQGVAKNIQYF. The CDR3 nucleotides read TGTGCCAGCAGTCGTGAACAGGGGGTAGCCAAAAACATTCAGTACTTC.

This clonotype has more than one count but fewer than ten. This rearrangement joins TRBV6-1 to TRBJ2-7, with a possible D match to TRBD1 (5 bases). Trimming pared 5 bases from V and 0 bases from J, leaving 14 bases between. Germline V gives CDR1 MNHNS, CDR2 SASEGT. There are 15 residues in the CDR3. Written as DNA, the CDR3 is TGTGCCAGCAGTCCCTACCAGGGTATCTCCTACGAGCAGTACTTC. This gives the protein CASSPYQGISYEQYF.

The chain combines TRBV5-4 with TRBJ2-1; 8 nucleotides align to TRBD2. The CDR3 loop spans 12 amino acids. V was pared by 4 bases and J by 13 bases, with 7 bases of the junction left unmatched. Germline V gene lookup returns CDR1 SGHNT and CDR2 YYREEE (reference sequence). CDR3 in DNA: TGTGCCAGCAGCCTACCGGGACTAGGTCAGTTCTTC. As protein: CASSLPGLGQFF. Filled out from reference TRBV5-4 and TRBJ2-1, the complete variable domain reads ETGVTQSPTHLIKTRGQQVTLRCSSQSGHNTVSWYQQALGQGPQFIFQYYREEENGRGNFPPRFSGLQFPNYSSELNVNALELDDSALYLCASSLPGLGQFFGPGTRLTVL.

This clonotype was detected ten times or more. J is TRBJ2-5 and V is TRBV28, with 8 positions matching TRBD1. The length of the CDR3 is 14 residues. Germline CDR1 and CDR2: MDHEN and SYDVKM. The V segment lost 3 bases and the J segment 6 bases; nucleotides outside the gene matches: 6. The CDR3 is CASSLSDRGKTQYF. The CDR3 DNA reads TGTGCCAGCAGTTTGTCTGACAGGGGTAAGACCCAGTACTTC. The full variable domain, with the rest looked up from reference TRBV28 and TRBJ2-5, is DVKVTQSSRYLVKRTGEKVFLECVQDMDHENMFWYRQDPGLGLRLIYFSYDVKMKEKGDIPEGYSVSREKKERFSLILESASTNQTSMYLCASSLSDRGKTQYFGPGTRLLVL.

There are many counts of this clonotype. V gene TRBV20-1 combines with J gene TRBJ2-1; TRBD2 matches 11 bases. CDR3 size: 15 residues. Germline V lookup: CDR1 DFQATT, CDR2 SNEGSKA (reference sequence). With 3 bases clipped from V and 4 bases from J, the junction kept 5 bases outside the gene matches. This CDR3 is CSASNPSGGYNEQFF. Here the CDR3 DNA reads TGCAGTGCTAGTAACCCTAGCGGGGGGTACAATGAGCAGTTCTTC.

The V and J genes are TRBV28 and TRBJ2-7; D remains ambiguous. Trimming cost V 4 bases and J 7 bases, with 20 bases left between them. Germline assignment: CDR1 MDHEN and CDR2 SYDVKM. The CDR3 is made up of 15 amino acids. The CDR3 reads CASSSLGPSSEEQYF. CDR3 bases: TGTGCCAGCAGTTCCCTTGGCCCGTCCTCCGAGGAGCAGTACTTC.

CDR3 nucleotides: TGTGCCGGGGCCGTGAGTACCTACGAGCAGTACTTC. Amino acid sequence: CAGAVSTYEQYF. The chain joins TRBV2 to TRBJ2-7; tentative D call: TRBD1 (5 bases). From germline, CDR1 is SNHLY and CDR2 FYNNEI. With 11 bases removed from V and 2 bases from J, the gap between germline ends came to 13 bases. This CDR3 region has 12 residues.

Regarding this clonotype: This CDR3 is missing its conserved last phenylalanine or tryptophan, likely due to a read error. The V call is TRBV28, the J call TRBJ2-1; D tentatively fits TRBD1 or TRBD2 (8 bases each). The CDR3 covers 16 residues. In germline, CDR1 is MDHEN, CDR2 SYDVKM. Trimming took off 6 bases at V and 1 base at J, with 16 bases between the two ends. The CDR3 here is CASSSSGTGSYNEQFY. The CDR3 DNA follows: TGTGCCAGCAGCAGTAGCGGGACAGGATCCTACAATGAGCAGTTCTAC.

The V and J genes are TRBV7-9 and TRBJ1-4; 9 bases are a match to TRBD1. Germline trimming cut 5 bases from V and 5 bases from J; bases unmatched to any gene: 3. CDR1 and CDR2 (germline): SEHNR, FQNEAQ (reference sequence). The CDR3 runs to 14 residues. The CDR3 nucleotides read TGTGCCAGCAGCCCGGACAGGGGAAATGAAAAACTGTTTTTT. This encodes CASSPDRGNEKLFF.

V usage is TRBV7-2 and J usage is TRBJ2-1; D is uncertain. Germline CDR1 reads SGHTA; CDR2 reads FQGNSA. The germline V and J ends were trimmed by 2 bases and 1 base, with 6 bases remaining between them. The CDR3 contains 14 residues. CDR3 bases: TGTGCCAGCAGCTTAATTCTATCCTACAATGAGCAGTTCTTC. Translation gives CASSLILSYNEQFF.

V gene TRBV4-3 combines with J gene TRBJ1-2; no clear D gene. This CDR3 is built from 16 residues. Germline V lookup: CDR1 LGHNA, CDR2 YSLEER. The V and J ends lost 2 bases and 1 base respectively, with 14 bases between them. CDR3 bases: TGCGCCAGCAGCCAAACTCTACGCGACATTAACTATGGCTACACCTTC. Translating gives CASSQTLRDINYGYTF.

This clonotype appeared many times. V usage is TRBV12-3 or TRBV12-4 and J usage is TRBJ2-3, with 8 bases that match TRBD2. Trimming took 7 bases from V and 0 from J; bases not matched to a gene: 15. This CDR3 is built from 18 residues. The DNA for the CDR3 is TGTGCCAGCAATCCCCGCGAGCGGGGGACACCTAGCACAGATACGCAGTATTTT. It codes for CASNPRERGTPSTDTQYF.

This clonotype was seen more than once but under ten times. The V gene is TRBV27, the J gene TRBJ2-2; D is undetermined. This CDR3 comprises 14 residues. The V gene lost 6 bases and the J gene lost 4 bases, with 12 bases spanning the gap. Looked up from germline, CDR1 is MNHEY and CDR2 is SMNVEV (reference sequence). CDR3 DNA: TGTGCCAGCAGCTGGTTTAGTGGCACCGGGGAGCTGTTTTTT. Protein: CASSWFSGTGELFF.

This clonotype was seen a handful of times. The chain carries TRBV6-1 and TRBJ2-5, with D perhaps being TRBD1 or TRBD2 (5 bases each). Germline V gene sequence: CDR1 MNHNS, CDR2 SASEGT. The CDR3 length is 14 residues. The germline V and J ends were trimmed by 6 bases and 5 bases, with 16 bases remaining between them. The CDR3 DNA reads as TGTGCCAGCAGGCCTCCGGGGACGGGGGAGACCCAGTACTTC. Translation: CASRPPGTGETQYF.

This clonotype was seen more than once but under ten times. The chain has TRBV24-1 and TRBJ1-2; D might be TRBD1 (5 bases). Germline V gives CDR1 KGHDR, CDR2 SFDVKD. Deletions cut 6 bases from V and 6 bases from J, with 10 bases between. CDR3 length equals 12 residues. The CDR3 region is CATSSVGDGYTF. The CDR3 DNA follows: TGTGCCACCAGTTCGGTAGGGGATGGCTACACCTTC.